A single sample is the source of the 13 T cell receptor beta chains below, sequenced in a study of cytomegalovirus exposure and HLA in healthy donors. This PCR relied on a set of 60 Vbeta primers and 13 Jbeta primers. Profiling relied on immunoSEQ multiplex PCR, and the TCRdb table lists in-frame clones only, not all of them. The repertoire holds about 93,000 clones, with under 85% as singletons. Material for sequencing was PBMCs. These receptors originate from a woman between 40 and 55 years old in good health and CMV-seronegative.

The V and J genes are TRBV27 and TRBJ2-1; 11 bases agree with TRBD2. The germline gives CDR1 MNHEY, CDR2 SMNVEV (reference sequence). The CDR3 has 16 amino acids. J was trimmed by 4 bases and V by 2 bases; bases with no gene match: 4. CDR3 sequence (DNA): TGTGCCAGCAGTTTAACCGGGACTAGCGGTTACAATGAGCAGTTCTTC. Residues: CASSLTGTSGYNEQFF.

The chain links TRBV30 to TRBJ2-1; D not certain. CDR3 size: 16 residues. Germline V CDR1 and CDR2: GTSNPN, SVGIG (reference sequence). V lost 0 bases and J lost 0, with 12 bases in between. In DNA form, the CDR3 reads TGTGCCTGGAGTGTAGTCCGTTGGAGCTCCTACAATGAGCAGTTCTTC. Translating it yields CAWSVVRWSSYNEQFF. Combining the CDR3 with reference TRBV30 and TRBJ2-1 gives the whole variable domain SQTIHQWPATLVQPVGSPLSLECTVEGTSNPNLYWYRQAAGRGLQLLFYSVGIGQISSEVPQNLSASRPQDRQFILSSKKLLLSDSGFYLCAWSVVRWSSYNEQFFGPGTRLTVL.

This rearrangement joins TRBV14 to TRBJ2-7, with 8 bases matching TRBD2. Germline values: CDR1 SGHDN, CDR2 FVKESK. CDR3 length: 15 residues. V shed 0 bases, J shed 6 bases, and the junction held 7 bases outside the gene matches. CDR3: CASSQDYGRAGEQYF. The CDR3 DNA is TGTGCCAGCAGCCAAGATTACGGGAGGGCCGGCGAGCAGTACTTC.

The rearrangement joins TRBV7-9 to TRBJ2-3; weak D call: TRBD2 (6 bases). Germline V lookup: CDR1 SEHNR, CDR2 FQNEAQ (reference sequence). The CDR3 covers 17 residues. V shed 5 bases and J shed 1 base, with 19 bases lying between them. CDR3 nucleotides: TGTGCCAGCAGCAAAAGGGGACTCAATCCTGGCACAGATACGCAGTATTTT. This encodes CASSKRGLNPGTDTQYF.

This rearrangement joins TRBV21-1 to TRBJ2-2; the table's D call TRBD2 went unverified against the DNA. TRBV21-1 is noted as a pseudogene. The length of the CDR3 is 21 residues. CDR3 nucleotides: TGTGCCAGCAGCAATTACCTCCGGACTATGATTCACCGGGGTGACACCGGGGAGCTGTTTTTT. The encoded protein is CASSNYLRTMIHRGDTGELFF.

CDR3 amino acids: CASSFRRGSYEQYF. In nucleotides, the CDR3 is TGTGCCAGCAGCTTCCGCAGGGGCTCCTACGAGCAGTACTTC. This chain connects TRBV7-6 to TRBJ2-7; tentative D call: TRBD1 (6 bases). The V end was cut by 3 bases, the J end by 0 bases, with 9 bases between. CDR1 is SGHVS and CDR2 is FNYEAQ in the germline V gene. The length of the CDR3 is 14 residues.

The genes are TRBV5-1 and TRBJ2-2; TRBD1 matches 10 bases. CDR3 length: 14 amino acids. In germline, CDR1 is SGHRS, CDR2 YFSETQ. After removal of 5 bases from V and 5 bases from J, the junction contained 3 bases not matched to a gene. The CDR3 reads CASSRTGGTGELFF. The CDR3 DNA sequence: TGCGCCAGCAGTCGGACAGGGGGAACCGGGGAGCTGTTTTTT.

The chain carries TRBV29-1 and TRBJ2-1; a weak D match, TRBD1 (5 bases). The CDR3 sequence is 14 residues long. The germline gives CDR1 SQVTM, CDR2 ANQGSEA. Trimming cost V 3 bases and J 4 bases, with 13 bases left between them. This chain's CDR3 is CSVDSAGMYNEQFF. CDR3 coding DNA: TGCAGCGTTGATTCGGCAGGGATGTACAATGAGCAGTTCTTC.

V usage is TRBV28 and J usage is TRBJ1-2; D is undetermined. The V gene's germline CDR1 is MDHEN and CDR2 SYDVKM. The V gene lost 7 bases and the J gene lost 8 bases, with 23 bases spanning the gap. The CDR3 is made up of 15 amino acids. CDR3 region: CASTLLNGRTRGYTF. Here the CDR3 DNA reads TGTGCCAGCACCCTCTTAAATGGGAGGACCAGGGGCTACACCTTC.

The CDR3 sequence: CASSRTSGAGETQYF. The CDR3 DNA sequence: TGCGCCAGCAGCCGGACTAGCGGGGCGGGGGAGACCCAGTACTTC. The chain recombines TRBV10-1 with TRBJ2-5, with 12 positions matching TRBD2. This CDR3 region has 15 residues. V lost 6 bases to trimming and J lost 5 bases; unmatched junction nucleotides: 7. The germline CDR1 and CDR2 sequences are WNHNN and SYGVQD (reference sequence).

The rearrangement joins TRBV5-5 to TRBJ1-2; no reliable D call. Germline assignment: CDR1 SGHKS and CDR2 YYEKEE (reference sequence). This CDR3 has 12 amino acids. V lost 6 bases and J 8 bases, leaving 14 bases between the germline ends. The CDR3, as DNA: TGTGCCAGCAACCCAAGGGAGTGGGGCTACACCTTC. Encoded protein: CASNPREWGYTF. The full variable domain, completed using reference TRBV5-5 and TRBJ1-2, is DAGVTQSPTHLIKTRGQQVTLRCSPISGHKSVSWYQQVLGQGPQFIFQYYEKEERGRGNFPDRFSARQFPNYSSELNVNALLLGDSALYLCASNPREWGYTFGSGTRLTVV.

This clone was seen ten or more times. The rearrangement joins TRBV5-1 to TRBJ2-1; the D is unclear. The CDR3 has 15 residues. From germline, CDR1 is SGHRS and CDR2 YFSETQ. The V end was cut by 0 bases, the J end by 4 bases, with 11 bases between. The CDR3 here is CASSLELQPYNEQFF. CDR3 bases: TGCGCCAGCAGCTTGGAACTCCAACCTTACAATGAGCAGTTCTTC.

This clone came up a few times. V usage is TRBV5-6 and J usage is TRBJ1-5; D might be TRBD1 (6 bases). CDR1 is SGHDT and CDR2 is YYEEEE in the germline V gene. The CDR3 sequence is 15 residues long. V lost 0 bases to trimming and J lost 5 bases, with 12 bases between them. Here the CDR3 reads CASSLGGGGHQPQHF. CDR3 coding DNA: TGTGCCAGCAGCTTGGGAGGGGGGGGTCATCAGCCCCAGCATTTT.